This TCR beta chain was sequenced during a study of blood T cell repertoires in COVID-19. Study at large: Collection of acute and convalescent COVID-19 samples took place in the United States, Italy and Spain. Sample material is recorded as cDNA or gDNA derived from T cells, B-cell-depleted T cells, or PBMCs.

This table comes from immunoSEQ multiplex PCR, and its TCRdb copy is limited to in-frame clones, with some not included. The sample yields about 260,000 clones, 85% to 90% seen once. Participants were aged about 18 to 90 years, lived in some 23 US areas, and enrolled virtually. CDR3 length: 13 amino acids. V lost 3 bases and J lost 9; bases outside the gene matches: 6. CDR1 SGHRS and CDR2 YFSETQ come from the germline V gene. The TCR comes from a woman in her thirties with acute COVID-19. This chain connects TRBV5-1 to TRBJ2-1, with 7 bases matching TRBD1. The sample taken for sequencing was PBMCs or T cells enriched from blood (not recorded which). CDR3 DNA sequence: TGCGCCAGCAGCTCAACAGGGGCGGGTGAGCAGTTCTTC. It encodes CASSSTGAGEQFF.